A selection of T cell receptor beta chains follows, all from one sample in a study of blood T cell repertoires in COVID-19. Using immunoSEQ multiplex PCR, the repertoire was profiled, and TCRdb retains in-frame clones only, with some absent. Of about 260,000 clones detected, roughly 80% appear once; the ten largest clones hold under 5%. The sequencing sample was made of PBMCs or T cells enriched from blood (not recorded which). All receptors come from a man aged 30 to 45 with acute COVID-19. Both conserved end residues are trimmed from each CDR3. Clone size is not always given. Where it is, it says once, few, many or a class for expanded clones.

CDR3: ATSDTTGAEYNEQF
V: TRBV24-1
J: TRBJ2-1
size: -

CDR3: ASSNVGGPAVGELF
V: TRBV7-2
J: TRBJ2-2
size: -

CDR3: AIRGAGVTNEKLF
V: TRBV28
J: TRBJ1-4
size: -

CDR3: AISPPGLAVNTQY
V: TRBV10-3
J: TRBJ2-3
size: -

CDR3: ASSQIGIEGVTDTQY
V: TRBV3-1/TRBV3-2
J: TRBJ2-3
size: -

CDR3: ASSPRRHGWTEAF
V: TRBV7-2
J: TRBJ1-1
size: -

CDR3: ASSPASLEVAF
V: TRBV5-4
J: TRBJ1-1
size: once

CDR3: ASSLQGGNTEAF
V: TRBV5-1
J: TRBJ1-1
size: -

CDR3: ASSSGLAGGTSSTDTQY
V: TRBV5-1
J: TRBJ2-3
size: -

CDR3: ASSLRGADEQF
V: TRBV12-3/TRBV12-4
J: TRBJ2-1
size: -

CDR3: ASSDSSYGYT
V: TRBV6-5
J: TRBJ1-2
size: -

CDR3: ASSQDLNGTWRGHTEAF
V: TRBV4-1
J: TRBJ1-1
size: -

CDR3: SVDPGENTEAF
V: TRBV29-1
J: TRBJ1-1
size: -

CDR3: AISDRGRNHNGYT
V: TRBV10-3
J: TRBJ1-2
size: -

CDR3: AISTAGTDTQY
V: TRBV10-3
J: TRBJ2-3
size: -

CDR3: ATSDWGGMGRVFQETQY
V: TRBV24-1
J: TRBJ2-5
size: -

CDR3: ASSPYSGGSYNEQF
V: TRBV4-1
J: TRBJ2-1
size: -

CDR3: ASSPDRAGQPQH
V: TRBV28
J: TRBJ1-5
size: once

CDR3: ASSRDSNQPQH
V: TRBV2
J: TRBJ1-5
size: -

CDR3: ASSLRQNNYGYT
V: TRBV7-2
J: TRBJ1-2
size: -

CDR3: ASTRAYNSPLH
V: TRBV23-1
J: TRBJ1-6
size: once

CDR3: ASSLGSISRGYT
V: TRBV5-4
J: TRBJ1-2
size: -

CDR3: ASSGGAAGNTIY
V: TRBV2
J: TRBJ1-3
size: few

CDR3: ASSVGGETQY
V: TRBV9
J: TRBJ2-5
size: -

CDR3: ASSPQGAVQPQH
V: TRBV7-9
J: TRBJ1-5
size: few

CDR3: ASATGPGTARDNEQF
V: TRBV5-1
J: TRBJ2-1
size: -

CDR3: AWSFGLNEKLF
V: TRBV30
J: TRBJ1-4
size: once

CDR3: ASSEMAGTGHQPQH
V: TRBV6-1
J: TRBJ1-5
size: -

CDR3: ASSLDRGSYGYT
V: TRBV5-1
J: TRBJ1-2
size: -

CDR3: ASSLGQITGELF
V: TRBV5-1
J: TRBJ2-2
size: -

CDR3: ASSYSGRALEQF
V: TRBV6-5
J: TRBJ2-1
size: -

CDR3: ASSGQGSSYGYT
V: TRBV10-2
J: TRBJ1-2
size: -

CDR3: ATSREIAGAPDTQY
V: TRBV15
J: TRBJ2-3
size: -

CDR3: ASSSPGQGTDTQY
V: TRBV11-2
J: TRBJ2-3
size: few

CDR3: ATSGTFQETQY
V: TRBV24-1
J: TRBJ2-5
size: -

CDR3: ASSQGGRVGNTIY
V: TRBV4-3
J: TRBJ1-3
size: -

CDR3: ASSLGTGTATDTQY
V: TRBV11-2
J: TRBJ2-3
size: -

CDR3: ASSQGLLDGELF
V: TRBV11-3
J: TRBJ2-2
size: -

CDR3: ASSPTLQGSPEKLF
V: TRBV28
J: TRBJ1-4
size: once

CDR3: AITSGTANTEAF
V: TRBV19
J: TRBJ1-1
size: -

CDR3: ASSYTGEIYGYT
V: TRBV6-2/TRBV6-3
J: TRBJ1-2
size: few

CDR3: ASSYPTSGGVGELF
V: TRBV7-9
J: TRBJ2-2
size: -

CDR3: ASSPPVIGNTEAF
V: TRBV7-9
J: TRBJ1-1
size: -

CDR3: ASSPQGSYNSPLH
V: TRBV19
J: TRBJ1-6
size: -

CDR3: ASSIVVSGRGNEQF
V: TRBV19
J: TRBJ2-1
size: -

CDR3: ASSRDRRSEAF
V: TRBV7-7
J: TRBJ1-1
size: few